This entry describes one T cell receptor beta chain. Only in-frame clones appear in the TCRdb table, and some are missing; sequencing was by immunoSEQ multiplex PCR. The sample has some 230,000 clones, 86% seen once; the top ten hold around 2%. The record originates from a study of blood T cell repertoires in COVID-19. V lost 4 bases to trimming and J lost 3 bases; unmatched junction nucleotides: 4. Germline values: CDR1 SEHNR, CDR2 FQNEAQ (reference sequence). This CDR3 is 15 amino acids long. This TCR derives from a man between 25 and 39 years old who had recovered from COVID-19. Input material: peripheral blood. The V and J genes are TRBV7-9 and TRBJ2-1; TRBD1 matches 9 bases. The CDR3 sequence is CASSSRDRVYNEQFF. CDR3 sequence (DNA): TGTGCCAGCAGCTCAAGGGACAGGGTCTACAATGAGCAGTTCTTC.